This paragraph covers one T cell receptor beta chain sequence. The data are from a study of blood T cell repertoires in COVID-19. Study information: Sites across the United States, Italy and Spain contributed samples from acute and convalescent COVID-19. Sample material is recorded as cDNA or gDNA derived from T cells, B-cell-depleted T cells, or PBMCs.

Germline lookup yields CDR1 MDHEN and CDR2 SYDVKM. V gave up 5 bases and J gave up 4 bases, with 11 bases separating them. CDR3 length equals 13 residues. As handled by the study authors: The assay estimated nucleated cells by amplifying reference gene primers. Method: immunoSEQ multiplex PCR; TCRdb's copy keeps in-frame clones and lacks some. That table gives V, J and clone size, and the DNA gave D and trimming. The profile shows about 380,000 clones, around 89% of them singletons. The chain carries TRBV28 and TRBJ1-2, with D unclear. The sample consisted of peripheral blood. The TCR was taken from a man between 18 and 29 years old with active or convalescent COVID-19. The CDR3 coding sequence is TGTGCCAGCAGTCCATTCAAAATCTATGGCTACACCTTC. Protein: CASSPFKIYGYTF.